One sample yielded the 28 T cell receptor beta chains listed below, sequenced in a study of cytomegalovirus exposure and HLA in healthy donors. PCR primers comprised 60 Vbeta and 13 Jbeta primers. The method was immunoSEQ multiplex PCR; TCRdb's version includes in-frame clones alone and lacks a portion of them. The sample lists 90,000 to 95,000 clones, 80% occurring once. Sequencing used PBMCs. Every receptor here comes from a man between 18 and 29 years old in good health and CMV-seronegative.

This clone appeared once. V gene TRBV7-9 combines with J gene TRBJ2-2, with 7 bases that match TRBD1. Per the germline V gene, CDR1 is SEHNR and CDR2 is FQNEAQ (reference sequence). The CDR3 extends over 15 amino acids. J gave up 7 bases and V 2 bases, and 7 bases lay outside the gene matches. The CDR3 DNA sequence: TGTGCCAGCAGCTTACGACAGGGTGAGAGCGGGGAGCTGTTTTTT. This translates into CASSLRQGESGELFF.

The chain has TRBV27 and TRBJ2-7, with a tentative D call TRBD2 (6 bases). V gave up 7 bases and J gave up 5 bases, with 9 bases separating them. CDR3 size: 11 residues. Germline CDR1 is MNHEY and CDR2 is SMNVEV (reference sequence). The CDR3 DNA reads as TGTGCCAGCAAGGGCGGGAACGAGCAGTACTTC. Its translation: CASKGGNEQYF.

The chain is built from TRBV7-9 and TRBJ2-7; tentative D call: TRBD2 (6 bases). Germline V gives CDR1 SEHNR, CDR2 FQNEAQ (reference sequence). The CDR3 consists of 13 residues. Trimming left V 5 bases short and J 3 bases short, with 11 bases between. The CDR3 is CASSPGLSYEQYF. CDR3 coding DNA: TGTGCCAGCAGCCCGGGACTGAGCTACGAGCAGTACTTC.

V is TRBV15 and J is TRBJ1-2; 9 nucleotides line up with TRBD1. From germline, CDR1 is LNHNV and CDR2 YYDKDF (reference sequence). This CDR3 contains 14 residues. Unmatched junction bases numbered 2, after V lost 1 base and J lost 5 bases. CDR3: CATSRAGTGYGYTF. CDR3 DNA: TGTGCCACCAGCAGAGCCGGGACAGGGTATGGCTACACCTTC. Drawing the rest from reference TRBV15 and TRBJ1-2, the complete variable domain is DAMVIQNPRYQVTQFGKPVTLSCSQTLNHNVMYWYQQKSSQAPKLLFHYYDKDFNNEADTPDNFQSRRPNTSFCFLDIRSPGLGDTAMYLCATSRAGTGYGYTFGSGTRLTVV.

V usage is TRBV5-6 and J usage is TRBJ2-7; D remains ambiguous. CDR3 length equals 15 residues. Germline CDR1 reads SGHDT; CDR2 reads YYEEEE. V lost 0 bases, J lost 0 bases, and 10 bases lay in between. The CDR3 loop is CASSLGQPSSYEQYF. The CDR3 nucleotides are TGTGCCAGCAGCTTGGGACAACCGAGCTCCTACGAGCAGTACTTC. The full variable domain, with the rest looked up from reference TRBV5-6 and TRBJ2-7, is DAGVTQSPTHLIKTRGQQVTLRCSPKSGHDTVSWYQQALGQGPQFIFQYYEEEERQRGNFPDRFSGHQFPNYSSELNVNALLLGDSALYLCASSLGQPSSYEQYFGPGTRLTVT.

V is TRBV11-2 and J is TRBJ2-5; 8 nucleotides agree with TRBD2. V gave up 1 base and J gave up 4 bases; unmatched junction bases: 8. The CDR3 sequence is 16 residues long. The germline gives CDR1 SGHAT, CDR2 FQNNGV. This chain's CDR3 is CASSLGYGGEGETQYF. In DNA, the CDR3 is TGTGCCAGCAGCTTAGGGTACGGGGGGGAAGGAGAGACCCAGTACTTC.

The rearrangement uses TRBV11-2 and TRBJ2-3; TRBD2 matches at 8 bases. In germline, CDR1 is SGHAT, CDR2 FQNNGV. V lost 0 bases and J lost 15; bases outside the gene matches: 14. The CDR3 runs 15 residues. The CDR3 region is CASSLDQSSGGWQYF. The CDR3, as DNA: TGTGCCAGCAGCTTAGATCAGTCCAGCGGGGGATGGCAATATTTT.

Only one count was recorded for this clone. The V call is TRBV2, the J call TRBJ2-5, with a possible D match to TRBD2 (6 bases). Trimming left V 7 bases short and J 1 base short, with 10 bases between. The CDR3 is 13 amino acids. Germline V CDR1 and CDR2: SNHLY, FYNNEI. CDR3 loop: CASTPGVQETQYF. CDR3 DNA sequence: TGTGCCAGCACCCCGGGGGTCCAAGAGACCCAGTACTTC.

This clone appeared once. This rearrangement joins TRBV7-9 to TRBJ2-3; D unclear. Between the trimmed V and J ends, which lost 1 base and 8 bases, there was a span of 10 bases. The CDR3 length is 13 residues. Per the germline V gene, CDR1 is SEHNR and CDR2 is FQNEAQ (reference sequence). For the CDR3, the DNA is TGTGCCAGCAGCTTAGTAACCTACCCTACGCAGTATTTT. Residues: CASSLVTYPTQYF.

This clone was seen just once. The CDR3, as DNA: TGTGCCAGCTCACCACCTAGTTGGCTAGCGGGGGACCAAGAGACCCAGTACTTC. Encoded protein: CASSPPSWLAGDQETQYF. The chain employs TRBV18 and TRBJ2-5; 10 positions match TRBD2. The CDR3 sequence is 18 residues long. The ends lost 0 bases at V and 0 bases at J; junction bases unmatched: 7. The germline V gene encodes CDR1 KGHSH and CDR2 LQKENI. The full variable domain, completed using reference TRBV18 and TRBJ2-5, is NAGVMQNPRHLVRRRGQEARLRCSPMKGHSHVYWYRQLPEEGLKFMVYLQKENIIDESGMPKERFSAEFPKEGPSILRIQQVVRGDSAAYFCASSPPSWLAGDQETQYFGPGTRLLVL.

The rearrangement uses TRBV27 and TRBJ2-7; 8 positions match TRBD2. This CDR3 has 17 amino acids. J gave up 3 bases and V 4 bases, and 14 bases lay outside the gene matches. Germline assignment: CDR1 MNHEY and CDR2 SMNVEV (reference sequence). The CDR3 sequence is CASSSLTGPGGDYEQYF. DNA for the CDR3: TGTGCCAGCAGTTCATTAACAGGGCCCGGGGGGGACTACGAGCAGTACTTC.

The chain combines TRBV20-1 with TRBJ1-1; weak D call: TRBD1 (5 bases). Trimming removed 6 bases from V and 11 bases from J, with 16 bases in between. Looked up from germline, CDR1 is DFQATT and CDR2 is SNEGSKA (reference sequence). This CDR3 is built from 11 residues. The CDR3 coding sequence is TGCAGTGCCCGGGAGGGGTTGCGGGCTTTCTTT. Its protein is CSAREGLRAFF.

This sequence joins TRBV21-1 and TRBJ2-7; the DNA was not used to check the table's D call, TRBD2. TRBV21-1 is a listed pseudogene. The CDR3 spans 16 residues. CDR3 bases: TGTGCCAGCAGCAAAGGTAGCGGGGGGAACTCCTACGAGCAGTACTTC. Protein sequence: CASSKGSGGNSYEQYF.

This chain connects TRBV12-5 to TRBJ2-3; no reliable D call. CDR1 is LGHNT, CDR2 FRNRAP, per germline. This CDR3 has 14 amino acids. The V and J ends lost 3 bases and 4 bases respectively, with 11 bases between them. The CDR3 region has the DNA TGTGCTAGTGGTTTTGCGTTCGCGGCAGATACGCAGTATTTT. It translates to CASGFAFAADTQYF.

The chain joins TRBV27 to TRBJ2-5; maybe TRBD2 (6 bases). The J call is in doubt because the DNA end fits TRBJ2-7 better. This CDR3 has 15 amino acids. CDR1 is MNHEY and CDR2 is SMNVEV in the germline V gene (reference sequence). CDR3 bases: TGTGCCAGCAGTTCGCTCGGGACTGCCGCCTACGAGCAGTACTTC. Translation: CASSSLGTAAYEQYF.

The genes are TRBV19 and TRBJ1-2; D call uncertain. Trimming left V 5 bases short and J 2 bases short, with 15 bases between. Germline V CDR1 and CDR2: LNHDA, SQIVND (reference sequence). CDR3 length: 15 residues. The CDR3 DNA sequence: TGTGCCAGTAGTGCCCGGCCGGGGTCGAACTATGGCTACACCTTC. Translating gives CASSARPGSNYGYTF.

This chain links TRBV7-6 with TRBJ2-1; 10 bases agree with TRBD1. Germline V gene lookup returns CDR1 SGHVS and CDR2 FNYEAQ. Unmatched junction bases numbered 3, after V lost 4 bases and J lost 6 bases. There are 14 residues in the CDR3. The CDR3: CASSWDRGGNEQFF. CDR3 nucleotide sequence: TGTGCCAGCAGCTGGGACAGGGGTGGCAATGAGCAGTTCTTC.

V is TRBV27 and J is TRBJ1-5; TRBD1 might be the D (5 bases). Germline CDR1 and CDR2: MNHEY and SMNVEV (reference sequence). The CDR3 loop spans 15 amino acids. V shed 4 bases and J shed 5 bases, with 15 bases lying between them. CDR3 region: CASSSHGGFDQPQHF. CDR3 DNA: TGTGCCAGCAGTTCCCATGGGGGGTTCGATCAGCCCCAGCATTTT.

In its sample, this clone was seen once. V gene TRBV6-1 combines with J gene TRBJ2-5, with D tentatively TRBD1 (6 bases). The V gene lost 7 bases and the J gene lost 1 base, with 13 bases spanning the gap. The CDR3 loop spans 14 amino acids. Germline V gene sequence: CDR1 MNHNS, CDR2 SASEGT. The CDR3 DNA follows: TGTGCCAGCAACTCAAGGGGGTCCCAAGAGACCCAGTACTTC. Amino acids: CASNSRGSQETQYF.

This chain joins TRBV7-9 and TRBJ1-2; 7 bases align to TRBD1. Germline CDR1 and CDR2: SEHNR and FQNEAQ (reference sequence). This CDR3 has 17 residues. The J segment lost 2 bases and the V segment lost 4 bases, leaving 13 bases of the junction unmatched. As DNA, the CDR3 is TGTGCCAGCAGCTCCCCACCTTCCGGGACAGCAAACTATGGCTACACCTTC. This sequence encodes CASSSPPSGTANYGYTF.

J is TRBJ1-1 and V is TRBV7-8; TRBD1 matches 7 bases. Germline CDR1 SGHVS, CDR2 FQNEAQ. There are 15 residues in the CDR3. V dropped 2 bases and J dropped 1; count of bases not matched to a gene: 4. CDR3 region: CASSLREGANTEAFF. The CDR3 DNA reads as TGTGCCAGCAGCTTACGGGAGGGGGCGAACACTGAAGCTTTCTTT.

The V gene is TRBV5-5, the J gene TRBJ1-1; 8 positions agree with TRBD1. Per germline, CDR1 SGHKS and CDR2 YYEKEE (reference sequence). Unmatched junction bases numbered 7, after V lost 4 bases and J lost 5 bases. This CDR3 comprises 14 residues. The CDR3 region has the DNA TGTGCCAGCAGCATCCAGGGGGCTGGGACTGAAGCTTTCTTT. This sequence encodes CASSIQGAGTEAFF.

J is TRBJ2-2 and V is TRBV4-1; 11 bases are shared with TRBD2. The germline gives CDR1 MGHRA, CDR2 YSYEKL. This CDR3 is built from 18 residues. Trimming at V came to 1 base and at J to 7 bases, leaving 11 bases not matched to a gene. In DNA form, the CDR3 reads TGCGCCAGCAGCCAAGGGCTTAGCGGGGGGGTGAGTGGCGGGGAGCTGTTTTTT. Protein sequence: CASSQGLSGGVSGGELFF.

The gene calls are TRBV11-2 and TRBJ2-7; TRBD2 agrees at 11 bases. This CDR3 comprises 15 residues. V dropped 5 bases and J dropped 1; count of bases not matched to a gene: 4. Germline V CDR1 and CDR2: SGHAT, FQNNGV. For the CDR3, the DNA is TGTGCCAGCAGCCCAAGACTAGCGGGGTCCTACGAGCAGTACTTC. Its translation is CASSPRLAGSYEQYF.

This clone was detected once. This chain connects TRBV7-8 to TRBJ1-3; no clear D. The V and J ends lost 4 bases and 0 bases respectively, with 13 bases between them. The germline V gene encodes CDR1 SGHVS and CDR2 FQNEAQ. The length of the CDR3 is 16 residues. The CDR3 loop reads CASSSPYAGSGNTIYF. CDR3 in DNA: TGTGCCAGCAGCTCGCCTTATGCGGGCTCTGGAAACACCATATATTTT.

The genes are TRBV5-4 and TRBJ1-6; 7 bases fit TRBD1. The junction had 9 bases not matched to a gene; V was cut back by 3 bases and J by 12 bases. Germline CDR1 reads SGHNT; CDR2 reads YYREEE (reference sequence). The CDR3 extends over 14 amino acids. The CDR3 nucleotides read TGTGCCAGCAGCTCTCAGGGGGACGGTCGACCCCTCCACTTT. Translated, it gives CASSSQGDGRPLHF.

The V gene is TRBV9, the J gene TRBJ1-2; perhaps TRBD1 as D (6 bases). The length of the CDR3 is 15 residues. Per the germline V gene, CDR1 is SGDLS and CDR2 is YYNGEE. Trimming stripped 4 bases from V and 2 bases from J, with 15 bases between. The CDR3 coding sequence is TGTGCCAGCAGCTCGCCCCCGGACAGCAACTATGGCTACACCTTC. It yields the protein CASSSPPDSNYGYTF.

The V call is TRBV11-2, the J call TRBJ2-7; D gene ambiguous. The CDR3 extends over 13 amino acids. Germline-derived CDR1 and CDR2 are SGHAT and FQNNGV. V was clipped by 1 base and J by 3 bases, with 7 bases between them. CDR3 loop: CASSLAPVYEQYF. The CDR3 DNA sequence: TGTGCCAGCAGCTTAGCCCCAGTCTACGAGCAGTACTTC.